The 3 T cell receptor beta chains in this list originate from one sample, sequenced in a study of Graves' ophthalmopathy and Graves' hyperthyroidism. The study amplified TCR beta CDR3 regions using RNA transcripts. First-round RT-PCR relied on HTBI primers, and a second-round multiplex PCR came next. Using its own MiXCR run on the multiplex PCR reads, TCRdb lists one record per CDR3 protein. This table has about 48,000 distinct CDR3 sequences, over 45% appearing once. Sequenced material: peripheral blood. These receptors all come from an adult man with Graves' ophthalmopathy.

The chain uses TRBV7-3 and TRBJ2-2; weak D call: TRBD1 (6 bases). Germline V lookup: CDR1 SGHTA, CDR2 FQGTGA. V gave up 5 bases and J gave up 8 bases, with 18 bases separating them. This CDR3 contains 15 residues. The CDR3 region is CASSTVRDTTGELFF. In nucleotides, the CDR3 is TGTGCCAGCAGCACCGTCCGGGACACGACAGGGGAGCTGTTTTTT. Drawing the rest from reference TRBV7-3 and TRBJ2-2, the complete variable domain is GAGVSQTPSNKVTEKGKYVELRCDPISGHTALYWYRQSLGQGPEFLIYFQGTGAADDSGLPNDRFFAVRPEGSVSTLKIQRTERGDSAVYLCASSTVRDTTGELFFGEGSRLTVL.

On this clonotype: The conserved final phenylalanine or tryptophan is absent from the CDR3, which likely points to a read error. The chain recombines TRBV27 with TRBJ2-3; no clear D gene. Germline V lookup: CDR1 MNHEY, CDR2 SMNVEV (reference sequence). Trimming cost V 11 bases and J 0 bases, with 18 bases left between them. The CDR3 is 15 amino acids. CDR3 bases: TGTGCCTGTCTCCCACACTGTAGTAGCACAGATACGCAGTATTGT. Protein sequence: CACLPHCSSTDTQYC.

This clonotype came up many times. CDR3 nucleotide sequence: TGTGCCTGGAGATACGACAGCTCCTACGAGCAGTACTTC. As protein: CAWRYDSSYEQYF. V gene TRBV30 combines with J gene TRBJ2-7; a possible D gene is TRBD1 (5 bases). V shed 3 bases and J shed 0 bases, with 9 bases lying between them. The CDR3 runs to 13 residues. Germline CDR1 and CDR2: GTSNPN and SVGIG (reference sequence).